This TCR beta chain is from a study of regulatory T cells in long-lasting Graves disease. The CDR3 is 14 amino acids. Trimming pared 3 bases from V and 1 base from J, leaving 10 bases between. Germline V CDR1 and CDR2: KGHSH, LQKENI. Indicated time point: newly diagnosed GD, antithyroid drugs for less than 3 months. PBMCs were the source of the RNA used for TCR sequencing. Ten or more counts support this clonotype. HTBI primers from iRepertoire and Arm-PCR of CDR3 regions yielded the TCR beta libraries. TCRdb itself ran the multiplex PCR reads through MiXCR, one entry per CDR3 protein. The data hold approximately 540,000 distinct CDR3 sequences, with 9.5% to 15% observed a single time. These data also formed part of another study, on T cells in Graves' hyperthyroidism and ophthalmopathy.

The sequencing here drew on peripheral blood mononuclear cells (PBMCs), taken at new diagnosis, from a patient treated with antithyroid drugs. The clonotype was recovered from a woman aged 30 to 39 with Graves disease. The chain employs TRBV18 and TRBJ2-7; D possibly corresponds to TRBD1 (5 bases). Written as DNA, the CDR3 is TGTGCCAGCTCACCCGTAAAGGGGTCCTACGAGCAGTACTTC. Its protein is CASSPVKGSYEQYF.